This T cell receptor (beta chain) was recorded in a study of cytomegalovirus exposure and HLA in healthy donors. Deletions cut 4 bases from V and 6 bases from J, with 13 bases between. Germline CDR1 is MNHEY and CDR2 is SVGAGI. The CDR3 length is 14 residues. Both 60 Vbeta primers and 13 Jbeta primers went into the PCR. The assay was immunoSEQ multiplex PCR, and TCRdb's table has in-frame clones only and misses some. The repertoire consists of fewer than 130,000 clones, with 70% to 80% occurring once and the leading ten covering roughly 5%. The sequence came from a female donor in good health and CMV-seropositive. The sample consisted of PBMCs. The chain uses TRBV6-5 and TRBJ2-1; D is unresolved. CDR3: CASSSRTATNEQFF. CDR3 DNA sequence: TGTGCCAGCAGTTCGCGCACAGCTACCAATGAGCAGTTCTTC.